The clone carrying this TCR beta chain showed up just a few times. The data were taken from a study of blood T cell repertoires in COVID-19. Study-wide background: The United States, Italy and Spain were the sources of the acute and convalescent COVID-19 samples. PBMCs, B-cell-depleted T cells, or T cells provided the cDNA or gDNA that made up the material.

Methods used by the authors: Amplification from reference gene primers served as the basis for estimated nucleated cell counts. Sequencing used immunoSEQ multiplex PCR; TCRdb keeps in-frame clones, though not all of them. The V and J calls and the clone size are those of that table, but D and trimming were determined from the DNA. Of 310,000 or so clones in the sample, 75% to 90% were seen once. CDR3 length: 16 amino acids. Per the germline V gene, CDR1 is LGHDT and CDR2 is YNNKEL (reference sequence). V gave up 4 bases and J gave up 0 bases, with 12 bases separating them. The sequence was collected from a woman between 45 and 60 years old who had recovered from COVID-19. The V call is TRBV3-1 (or the pseudogene TRBV3-2), the J call TRBJ1-4; D might be TRBD1 (5 bases). Sequencing used peripheral blood. In nucleotides, the CDR3 is TGTGCCAGCAGCCGGTGGGGGGAAGCAACTAATGAAAAACTGTTTTTT. Translated: CASSRWGEATNEKLFF.